This record looks at one T cell receptor (beta chain) sequence and its context. The antigen is undetermined. Amplification of TCR beta used genomic DNA extracted from peripheral blood. This entry comes from a study of T cell repertoires in aging, cancer and after chemotherapy. Across the study: Donors were grouped into six age bands spanning 30 or younger through 70 or older. Study-wide findings and caveats: Median generation probability rose over the chemotherapy interval in each cancer cohort, suggesting rebound thymic output. Untreated cancer patients had significantly lower blood TCR diversity than age-matched healthy donors.

Germline trimming cut 1 base from V and 0 bases from J; bases unmatched to any gene: 13. This CDR3 has 18 residues. The germline V gene has CDR1 DFQATT and CDR2 SNEGSKA (reference sequence). Rearranged V-D-J TRB sequences were amplified with a mixed TRB-A/B primer pool. TCRdb re-analysed the multiplex PCR reads in MiXCR, keeping a single row per CDR3 protein. The sample lists 9,000 to 10,000 distinct CDR3 sequences, roughly a quarter occurring once. This sequence was found in a human donor in good health. Input material: blood. V usage is TRBV20-1 and J usage is TRBJ2-7, with 9 bases lining up with TRBD2. The CDR3 DNA sequence: TGCAGTGCTAGAGGTTGGCTAGCGGGGACACCTGACTCCTACGAGCAGTACTTC. It encodes CSARGWLAGTPDSYEQYF.